There are many counts of the clone carrying this TCR beta chain. Profiled with immunoSEQ multiplex PCR; TCRdb holds only in-frame clones, not every one. The sample lists roughly 58,000 clones, around two thirds occurring once. These data are taken from a study of blood T cell repertoires in COVID-19. Assignment of participants to cohorts was predicated upon participant-reported clinical history. The TCR originated in a woman aged 55-70 years who had been exposed to COVID-19. Input material: PBMCs or T cells enriched from blood (not recorded which).

The CDR3 bases are TGTGCCAGCTCGCCCGTCGGGGATGGCGAAAAACTGTTTTTT. This sequence encodes CASSPVGDGEKLFF. J is TRBJ1-4 and V is TRBV7-2; D not resolved. CDR3 length: 14 amino acids. Germline values: CDR1 SGHTA, CDR2 FQGNSA. Trimming stripped 8 bases from V and 8 bases from J, with 18 bases between.